The next 27 T cell receptor beta chains were all read from a single sample in a study of blood T cell repertoires in COVID-19. TCRdb keeps only in-frame clones here, not all; method: immunoSEQ multiplex PCR. The sample carries some 340,000 clones, more than 85% recorded once. The source material was PBMCs or T cells enriched from blood (not recorded which). These receptors came from a woman in her 30s who had been exposed to COVID-19.

The J gene is TRBJ2-7, the V gene TRBV6-5; no firm D call. V shed 7 bases and J shed 3 bases, with 10 bases lying between them. The CDR3 extends over 12 amino acids. Looked up from germline, CDR1 is MNHEY and CDR2 is SVGAGI. CDR3 region: CASTGGSYEQYF. CDR3 sequence (DNA): TGTGCCAGCACCGGCGGAAGCTACGAGCAGTACTTC.

This chain connects TRBV7-2 to TRBJ2-7; maybe TRBD2 (5 bases). Trimming left V 1 base short and J 5 bases short, with 12 bases between. Germline V gene sequence: CDR1 SGHTA, CDR2 FQGNSA. CDR3 length equals 14 residues. The CDR3 loop is CASSLGGVSNEQYF. CDR3 bases: TGTGCCAGCAGCTTAGGGGGAGTATCTAACGAGCAGTACTTC.

This clone was counted a few times. The V and J genes are TRBV27 and TRBJ2-7, with D maybe TRBD2 (5 bases). Looked up from germline, CDR1 is MNHEY and CDR2 is SMNVEV (reference sequence). V was trimmed by 0 bases and J by 3 bases, leaving 15 bases between them. This CDR3 spans 16 amino acids. The CDR3 DNA sequence: TGTGCCAGCAGTTTATCCGGACTCGCCAGTGGCTACGAGCAGTACTTC. It codes for CASSLSGLASGYEQYF.

V and J are TRBV4-3 and TRBJ1-4; maybe TRBD1 (5 bases). This CDR3 has 16 amino acids. The V end lost 0 bases, the J end lost 4 bases, and 12 bases lay between the germline ends. Germline V gene sequence: CDR1 LGHNA, CDR2 YSLEER. The CDR3 DNA reads TGCGCCAGCAGCCAAGATAGGAAAGGGGTTAATGAAAAACTGTTTTTT. This codes for CASSQDRKGVNEKLFF.

The chain joins TRBV7-9 to TRBJ1-3; D is unclear. Germline V gene sequence: CDR1 SEHNR, CDR2 FQNEAQ (reference sequence). This CDR3 is 15 amino acids long. V was shortened by 0 bases and J by 4 bases, with 10 bases between the two germline ends. DNA of the CDR3: TGTGCCAGCAGCTTAGCGGTCATTGAGGGAAACACCATATATTTT. Encoded protein: CASSLAVIEGNTIYF.

The J gene is TRBJ2-2, the V gene TRBV12-3 or TRBV12-4, with 7 nucleotides matching TRBD1. This CDR3 spans 12 amino acids. The V gene end was trimmed by 5 bases and the J gene end by 7 bases; junction bases not matched to a gene: 1. The CDR3 nucleotides read TGTGCCAGCAGTACAGGGGTCGGGGAGCTGTTTTTT. Protein sequence: CASSTGVGELFF.

The CDR3 protein is CASGEVSSYNEQFF. For the CDR3, the DNA is TGTGCCAGTGGGGAGGTTAGCTCCTACAATGAGCAGTTCTTC. This chain connects TRBV28 to TRBJ2-1; TRBD2 is a possible D gene (6 bases). The length of the CDR3 is 14 residues. Per germline, CDR1 MDHEN and CDR2 SYDVKM. The V end was cut by 9 bases, the J end by 0 bases, with 12 bases between.

V is TRBV5-1 and J is TRBJ2-2; 8 nucleotides match TRBD1. Germline CDR1 is SGHRS and CDR2 is YFSETQ. The CDR3 runs to 17 residues. J lost 4 bases, V lost 5 bases, and 13 bases had no gene match. Written as DNA, the CDR3 is TGCGCCAGCAGTTTAGACAGGGGCTTTTTAGCCACCGGGGAGCTGTTTTTT. Its protein is CASSLDRGFLATGELFF.

This chain links TRBV7-6 with TRBJ1-3, with D possibly TRBD1 on 5 matching bases. The germline V gene encodes CDR1 SGHVS and CDR2 FNYEAQ. CDR3 length: 15 residues. V was clipped by 8 bases and J by 2 bases, with 16 bases between them. The CDR3 reads CASSERRGTGNTIYF. DNA for the CDR3: TGTGCCAGCTCCGAGCGCCGGGGGACTGGAAACACCATATATTTT.

The CDR3 DNA reads TGTGCCAGCACAACCGGGGGGACCTACGAGCAGTACTTC. Amino acid sequence: CASTTGGTYEQYF. The chain couples TRBV5-6 to TRBJ2-7; 7 bases are a match to TRBD2. Germline-derived CDR1 and CDR2 are SGHDT and YYEEEE. Losses at the gene ends were 6 bases for V and 2 bases for J; bases not matched to a gene: 5. The CDR3 totals 13 residues. Full variable domain (remainder filled in from reference TRBV5-6 and TRBJ2-7): DAGVTQSPTHLIKTRGQQVTLRCSPKSGHDTVSWYQQALGQGPQFIFQYYEEEERQRGNFPDRFSGHQFPNYSSELNVNALLLGDSALYLCASTTGGTYEQYFGPGTRLTVT.

This sequence joins TRBV4-3 and TRBJ1-2; D unclear. The germline V gene has CDR1 LGHNA and CDR2 YSLEER. V lost 1 base and J lost 4, with 10 bases in between. The CDR3 runs 14 residues. CDR3 DNA: TGCGCCAGCAGCCAAGTTGGTAGCAGCTATGGCTACACCTTC. Its protein is CASSQVGSSYGYTF.

The V gene is TRBV5-1, the J gene TRBJ1-1, with 8 bases identical to TRBD1. Trimming cost V 1 base and J 4 bases; bases outside gene matches: 9. This CDR3 is built from 16 residues. Germline loops: CDR1 SGHRS, CDR2 YFSETQ. The CDR3 DNA reads as TGCGCCAGCAGCTTGATACAGGGGGTTGGTGGCACTGAAGCTTTCTTT. Translation: CASSLIQGVGGTEAFF. The full variable domain, in which reference TRBV5-1 and TRBJ1-1 provide the parts outside the CDR3, is KAGVTQTPRYLIKTRGQQVTLSCSPISGHRSVSWYQQTPGQGLQFLFEYFSETQRNKGNFPGRFSGRQFSNSRSEMNVSTLELGDSALYLCASSLIQGVGGTEAFFGQGTRLTVV.

J is TRBJ1-2 and V is TRBV2, with D maybe TRBD1 (5 bases). CDR3 size: 13 residues. Deletions cut 4 bases from V and 6 bases from J, with 12 bases between. Germline V gene data show CDR1 as SNHLY and CDR2 as FYNNEI. The CDR3 spells CASSGRVTDGYTF. The CDR3 bases are TGTGCCAGCAGTGGCAGGGTAACCGATGGCTACACCTTC.

The chain uses TRBV10-1 and TRBJ2-7; D not certain. Germline V CDR1 and CDR2: WNHNN, SYGVQD (reference sequence). Between the trimmed V and J ends, which lost 7 bases and 2 bases, there was a span of 9 bases. This CDR3 contains 12 residues. In nucleotides, the CDR3 is TGCGCCAGCACCAGGCAGCCCTACGAGCAGTACTTC. Its protein product is CASTRQPYEQYF.

CDR3 nucleotide sequence: TGTGCCAGCAGTTACGGTCCAGGAAGAAATCAGCCCCAGCATTTT. Protein sequence: CASSYGPGRNQPQHF. This chain uses TRBV6-5 with TRBJ1-5; D ambiguous. The ends were cut back, 2 bases at V and 4 bases at J, with 12 bases in the middle. CDR3 length: 15 residues. The germline gives CDR1 MNHEY, CDR2 SVGAGI.

This clone was observed once. This chain links TRBV10-3 with TRBJ2-2; no definite D call. The CDR3 loop spans 13 amino acids. The germline V and J ends were trimmed by 0 bases and 8 bases, with 7 bases remaining between them. The V gene's germline CDR1 is ENHRY and CDR2 SYGVKD. The CDR3: CAISESIVGELFF. The CDR3 nucleotides are TGTGCCATCAGTGAGTCAATCGTGGGGGAGCTGTTTTTT.

This clone appeared a few times. The same CDR3 can be traced to other DNA sequences in this sample. V usage is TRBV7-6 and J usage is TRBJ2-7, with 12 bases fitting TRBD1. The germline gives CDR1 SGHVS, CDR2 FNYEAQ. V was pared by 5 bases and J by 4 bases, with 3 bases of the junction left unmatched. The CDR3 totals 14 residues. The DNA for the CDR3 is TGTGCCAGCAGCCCGGGACAGGGGGCGTACGAGCAGTACTTC. Amino acid sequence: CASSPGQGAYEQYF.

The CDR3 sequence is CASSPVGGGAADTQYF. The CDR3 DNA is TGTGCCAGCAGCCCCGTAGGCGGGGGGGCCGCGGATACGCAGTATTTT. The chain couples TRBV7-2 to TRBJ2-3, with 9 positions matching TRBD2. CDR3 size: 16 residues. The V gene end was trimmed by 5 bases and the J gene end by 6 bases; junction bases not matched to a gene: 12. From germline, CDR1 is SGHTA and CDR2 FQGNSA.

The genes are TRBV6-4 and TRBJ2-1; tentative D call: TRBD1 (6 bases). The CDR3 spans 13 residues. CDR1 and CDR2 (germline): MRHNA, SNTAGT. V was shortened by 2 bases and J by 9 bases, with 11 bases between the two germline ends. CDR3 loop: CASSDQGPGEQFF. In DNA, the CDR3 is TGTGCCAGCAGTGACCAGGGGCCGGGTGAGCAGTTCTTC.

Notes on this clone: At one boundary the junction diverges from the germline segment, which might be a read error. The CDR3 nucleotides read TGTGCCAGCTCACCACGGGGTGGGGAGCCCGCCGATTTT. This gives the protein CASSPRGGEPADF. The V and J genes are TRBV18 and TRBJ1-3; D remains ambiguous. There are 13 residues in the CDR3. Germline V gives CDR1 KGHSH, CDR2 LQKENI.

The rearrangement links TRBV3-1 (or the pseudogene TRBV3-2) to TRBJ2-2; 10 bases align to TRBD2. V shed 1 base and J 4 bases; nucleotides not matched to a gene: 6. Germline V CDR1 and CDR2: LGHDT, YNNKEL (reference sequence). The length of the CDR3 is 17 residues. The CDR3 coding sequence is TGTGCCAGCAGCCAAGGGACTAGCGGAGCTTTCACCGGGGAGCTGTTTTTT. It is translated as CASSQGTSGAFTGELFF.

The rearrangement uses TRBV7-2 and TRBJ2-5; 10 nucleotides match TRBD2. Germline CDR1 SGHTA, CDR2 FQGNSA. CDR3 length: 16 residues. V lost 3 bases and J lost 2; bases outside the gene matches: 6. The CDR3 is CASSFLAGGEQETQYF. The CDR3 nucleotides are TGTGCCAGCAGCTTTTTAGCGGGGGGTGAACAAGAGACCCAGTACTTC.

The chain combines TRBV15 with TRBJ2-3, with D perhaps TRBD1 (6 bases). V was clipped by 1 base and J by 0 bases, with 11 bases between them. CDR1 is LNHNV, CDR2 YYDKDF, per germline (reference sequence). The CDR3 spans 16 residues. CDR3 region: CATSRGAGASTDTQYF. Here the CDR3 DNA reads TGTGCCACCAGCAGAGGGGCAGGGGCTAGCACAGATACGCAGTATTTT.

The genes are TRBV4-3 and TRBJ1-2; TRBD1 matches 7 bases. The CDR3 has 16 amino acids. The J segment lost 8 bases and the V segment lost 0 bases, leaving 12 bases of the junction unmatched. The germline V gene has CDR1 LGHNA and CDR2 YSLEER. The CDR3 protein is CASSQEGKTGLRGYTF. The CDR3 region has the DNA TGCGCCAGCAGCCAAGAGGGTAAGACAGGGTTGAGAGGCTACACCTTC.

For the CDR3, the DNA is TGTGCCAGCAGTTTATCATGGGGGCGCGGCTACACCTTC. Protein product: CASSLSWGRGYTF. This chain joins TRBV27 and TRBJ1-2; maybe TRBD1 (6 bases). Germline values: CDR1 MNHEY, CDR2 SMNVEV (reference sequence). Deletions cut 0 bases from V and 8 bases from J, with 10 bases between. The CDR3 sequence is 13 residues long.

This chain joins TRBV9 and TRBJ1-5, with 7 bases fitting TRBD1. This CDR3 spans 15 amino acids. Germline CDR1 SGDLS, CDR2 YYNGEE. The V segment lost 2 bases and the J segment 0 bases; nucleotides outside the gene matches: 2. The CDR3, as DNA: TGTGCCAGCAGCGTTGGACAGGATAGCAATCAGCCCCAGCATTTT. It codes for CASSVGQDSNQPQHF. Full variable domain (missing parts from reference TRBV9 and TRBJ1-5): DSGVTQTPKHLITATGQRVTLRCSPRSGDLSVYWYQQSLDQGLQFLIQYYNGEERAKGNILERFSAQQFPDLHSELNLSSLELGDSALYFCASSVGQDSNQPQHFGDGTRLSIL.

The chain combines TRBV11-3 with TRBJ2-3, with 9 bases aligning to TRBD1. The CDR3 spans 16 residues. The germline gives CDR1 SGHNT, CDR2 YENEEA. V shed 4 bases and J 4 bases; nucleotides not matched to a gene: 9. The CDR3 DNA is TGTGCCAGCAGCTCGGGACAGGGTAGTTTGGCAGATACGCAGTATTTT. This codes for CASSSGQGSLADTQYF. The complete variable domain, with remaining parts taken from reference TRBV11-3 and TRBJ2-3, reads EAGVVQSPRYKIIEKKQPVAFWCNPISGHNTLYWYLQNLGQGPELLIRYENEEAVDDSQLPKDRFSAERLKGVDSTLKIQPAELGDSAVYLCASSSGQGSLADTQYFGPGTRLTVL.